Listed below are T cell receptor beta chains from one sample, sequenced in a study of T cell clonotyping in hematopoietic cell transplantation. The repertoire was sequenced with immunoSEQ multiplex PCR; TCRdb's copy has only in-frame clones and lacks some. The sample has a few thousand clones, just under 90% seen once. The specimen was peripheral blood mononuclear cells, collected 100 days after allogeneic stem cell transplant. The source of these receptors is a male patient in his seventies who had an allogeneic stem cell transplant from an unrelated donor, so T cells may come from the graft donor. Some clones in this sample may be carry-over from other donors' samples. Both conserved end residues are part of each CDR3. The D gene is left open where the match is weak. Not all rows give a size; the values are once, few, many and, for expanded clones, a class.

>TRBJ1-5|TRBD1|TRBV6-5|-
CASKKQGDQPQHF
TGTGCCAGCAAAAAACAGGGGGATCAGCCCCAGCATTTT
>TRBJ2-7|-|TRBV5-4|-
CASSLDPQNYEQYF
TGTGCCAGCAGCTTGGATCCACAAAATTACGAGCAGTACTTC
>TRBJ1-3|-|TRBV13|-
CASSLQTAGTSGNTIYF
TGTGCCAGCAGCCTCCAAACGGCGGGGACCTCTGGAAACACCATATATTTT
>TRBJ2-7|-|TRBV28|-
CASSSTMDEQYF
TGTGCCAGCAGCTCCACCATGGATGAGCAGTACTTC
>TRBJ1-3|-|TRBV9|once
CASSRGGLSGNTIYF
TGTGCCAGCAGCAGAGGGGGTCTCTCTGGAAACACCATATATTTT
>TRBJ1-2|-|TRBV30|-
CAWSASPSNVHTF
TGTGCCTGGAGTGCCTCACCTTCTAATGTTCACACCTTC
>TRBJ2-2|-|TRBV7-9|once
CASSSSADGWLFF
TGTGCCAGCAGCTCGTCTGCAGACGGTTGGCTGTTTTTT
>TRBJ2-3|-|TRBV25-1|-
CASIKLDICLPDTQYF
TGTGCCAGCATTAAATTAGACATCTGCCTCCCAGATACGCAGTATTTT
>TRBJ2-1|-|TRBV6-5|-
CASSGGTPSYNEQFF
TGTGCCAGCAGTGGAGGGACTCCCTCCTACAATGAGCAGTTCTTC
>TRBJ2-3|-|TRBV4-2|-
CASSQPLYTHLTDTQYF
TGTGCCAGCAGCCAACCCCTCTACACACACCTCACAGATACGCAGTATTTT
>TRBJ2-3|-|TRBV9|once
CASSLGRFTDTQYF
TGTGCCAGCAGCCTCGGACGGTTCACAGATACGCAGTATTTT
>TRBJ2-7|-|TRBV11-1|-
CASSLARSGRPYEQYF
TGTGCCAGCAGCTTAGCGCGTTCAGGTCGACCCTACGAGCAGTACTTC
>TRBJ2-2|-|TRBV2|few
CAGHPDYTGELFF
TGTGCGGGCCACCCGGATTACACCGGGGAGCTGTTTTTT
>TRBJ2-3|-|TRBV27|-
CASSLRLAIDPDTQYF
TGTGCCAGCAGTTTACGGCTAGCTATAGATCCAGATACGCAGTATTTT
>TRBJ2-7|TRBD2|TRBV28|-
CASRLTGLAGGGEQYF
TGTGCCAGCAGACTCACCGGACTAGCGGGAGGTGGCGAGCAGTACTTC
>TRBJ1-4|-|TRBV6-5|once
CASRSSTNEKLFF
TGTGCCAGCCGGAGCTCAACTAATGAAAAACTGTTTTTT
>TRBJ1-1|-|TRBV6-5|-
CASTHLDAEAFF
TGTGCCAGCACCCACCTGGACGCTGAAGCTTTCTTT
>TRBJ1-1|-|TRBV6-5|-
CASSSQGNTEAFF
TGTGCCAGCAGCTCACAGGGAAACACTGAAGCTTTCTTT
>TRBJ2-7|-|TRBV7-9|-
CASSLNKAAYEQYF
TGTGCCAGCAGCTTAAATAAGGCTGCCTACGAGCAGTACTTC
>TRBJ1-1|-|TRBV6-1|-
CASSEVTRGPEAFF
TGTGCCAGCAGTGAGGTAACCCGGGGGCCTGAAGCTTTCTTT
>TRBJ1-5|-|TRBV6-1|few
CASILGLYNQPQHF
TGTGCCAGCATACTGGGCCTGTACAATCAGCCCCAGCATTTT
>TRBJ2-7|TRBD1|TRBV6-1|-
CASSLTGRDEQYF
TGTGCCAGCTCCCTGACAGGGCGGGACGAGCAGTACTTC
>TRBJ1-1|-|TRBV27|-
CASSLFQGVGAGAFF
TGTGCCAGCAGTTTGTTTCAAGGGGTGGGCGCCGGAGCTTTCTTT
>TRBJ2-1|TRBD1|TRBV30|-
CARNGQEWNEQFF
TGTGCTCGGAACGGACAGGAATGGAATGAGCAGTTCTTC
>TRBJ2-7|TRBD1|TRBV5-1|-
CASSGDRGNEQYF
TGCGCCAGCAGCGGGGACAGGGGTAACGAGCAGTACTTC
>TRBJ2-2|TRBD2|TRBV19|-
CASSIGVRVGGTSGSPNTGELFF
TGTGCCAGTAGTATAGGGGTCAGGGTCGGGGGGACTAGCGGGAGCCCGAACACCGGGGAGCTGTTTTTT
>TRBJ2-3|-|TRBV5-1|-
CASRFVGADTQYF
TGCGCCAGCAGGTTTGTGGGGGCAGATACGCAGTATTTT
>TRBJ2-7|TRBD1|TRBV2|-
CASWTGRGEQYF
TGTGCCAGCTGGACAGGGCGAGGCGAGCAGTACTTC
>TRBJ2-6|-|TRBV5-1|-
CASSLDPGANVLTF
TGCGCCAGCAGCTTGGATCCTGGGGCCAACGTCCTGACTTTC
>TRBJ1-1|TRBD1|TRBV29-1|-
CSVIRQGRTEAFF
TGCAGCGTCATCCGACAGGGAAGGACTGAAGCTTTCTTT
>TRBJ2-7|TRBD2|TRBV4-3|-
CASSQEGGGRRTYEQYF
TGCGCCAGCAGCCAAGAGGGCGGGGGGCGCAGAACCTACGAGCAGTACTTC
>TRBJ2-6|-|TRBV5-8|-
CASSLGTSGANVLTF
TGTGCCAGCAGCTTGGGTACCTCTGGGGCCAACGTCCTGACTTTC
>TRBJ2-2|-|TRBV6-1|-
CASSEMGAGELFF
TGTGCCAGCAGCGAGATGGGGGCCGGGGAGCTGTTTTTT
>TRBJ2-6|-|TRBV2|-
CASSAGLGSGANVLTF
TGTGCCAGCAGTGCTGGGCTTGGCTCTGGGGCCAACGTCCTGACTTTC
>TRBJ1-5|-|TRBV11-1|-
CASSLTGFGQPQHF
TGTGCCAGCAGCCTTACAGGATTTGGCCAGCCCCAGCATTTT
>TRBJ1-3|-|TRBV6-5|-
CASSYGGSGNTIYF
TGTGCCAGCAGTTACGGGGGCTCTGGAAACACCATATATTTT
>TRBJ2-7|-|TRBV5-6|-
CASSPDSGAYEQYF
TGTGCCAGCAGCCCTGATAGCGGTGCCTACGAGCAGTACTTC
>TRBJ1-2|-|TRBV11-2|-
CASSPEVVLSVYGYTF
TGTGCCAGCAGCCCCGAGGTGGTCCTCTCAGTCTATGGCTACACCTTC
>TRBJ2-3|TRBD1|TRBV7-9|-
CATQGNRGILYGTDTQYF
TGTGCCACCCAGGGGAACAGGGGGATTCTGTATGGCACAGATACGCAGTATTTT
>TRBJ2-7|-|TRBV27|-
CASSTKLAPDSYEQYF
TGTGCCAGCAGTACAAAGCTAGCGCCAGATTCCTACGAGCAGTACTTC
>TRBJ1-5|-|TRBV6-6|-
CASSPKLGQPQHF
TGTGCCAGCAGTCCCAAACTGGGTCAGCCCCAGCATTTT
>TRBJ1-5|-|TRBV6-6|once
CASSYWRLDSNQPQHF
TGTGCCAGCAGTTACTGGCGCTTAGATAGCAATCAGCCCCAGCATTTT
>TRBJ2-5|TRBD1|TRBV2|-
CAISGQGRQTQYF
TGTGCCATCTCCGGACAGGGTAGGCAGACCCAGTACTTC
>TRBJ2-7|TRBD2|TRBV28|-
CASNIPSGSSYEQYF
TGTGCCAGCAATATCCCTAGCGGGAGTTCCTACGAGCAGTACTTC
>TRBJ2-3|TRBD2|TRBV10-3|few
CAISEFQREATDTQYF
TGTGCCATCAGTGAGTTCCAGCGGGAGGCCACAGATACGCAGTATTTT
>TRBJ1-1|-|TRBV14|-
CASSQLILNTEAFF
TGTGCCAGCAGCCAATTAATCCTGAACACTGAAGCTTTCTTT
>TRBJ1-5|TRBD1|TRBV6-5|large
CASSQDRSYQPQHF
TGTGCCAGCAGTCAGGACAGGTCGTATCAGCCCCAGCATTTT
>TRBJ1-5|-|TRBV6-1|few
CASSDRYQPQHF
TGTGCCAGCAGTGACAGGTATCAGCCCCAGCATTTT
>TRBJ2-5|-|TRBV21-1|-
CASSKLPGTGGFGTQYF
TGTGCCAGCAGCAAACTACCCGGGACAGGGGGGTTCGGGACCCAGTACTTC
>TRBJ2-7|TRBD1|TRBV28|-
CASSSQGAIYEQYF
TGTGCCAGCAGTTCTCAGGGGGCAATTTACGAGCAGTACTTC
>TRBJ2-6|-|TRBV29-1|-
CSVEGGSGANVLTF
TGCAGCGTCGAGGGGGGTTCAGGGGCCAACGTCCTGACTTTC
>TRBJ1-1|-|TRBV7-9|-
CASSLEGGVTEAFF
TGTGCCAGCAGCTTAGAAGGGGGAGTCACTGAAGCTTTCTTT
>TRBJ2-1|TRBD2|TRBV25-1|-
CASSARTSETLEQFF
TGTGCCAGCAGTGCAAGGACTAGCGAGACGCTTGAGCAGTTCTTC